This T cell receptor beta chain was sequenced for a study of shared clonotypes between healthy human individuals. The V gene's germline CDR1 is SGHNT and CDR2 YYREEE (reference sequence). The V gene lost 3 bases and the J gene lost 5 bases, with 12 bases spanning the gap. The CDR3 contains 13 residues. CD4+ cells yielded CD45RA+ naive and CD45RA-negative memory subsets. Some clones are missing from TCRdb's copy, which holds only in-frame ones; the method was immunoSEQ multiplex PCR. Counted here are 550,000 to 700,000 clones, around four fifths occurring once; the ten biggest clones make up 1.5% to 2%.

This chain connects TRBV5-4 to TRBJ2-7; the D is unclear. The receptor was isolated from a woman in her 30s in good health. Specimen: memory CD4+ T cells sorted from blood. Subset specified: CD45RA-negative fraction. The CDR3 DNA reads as TGTGCCAGCAGCTGGATCTCTGGGAACGAGCAGTACTTC. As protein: CASSWISGNEQYF.